The clone carrying this TCR beta chain was seen a few times. Its matching antigen is unknown. This specimen belongs to a study of post-analysis software for immune sequencing data. Whole-study context: The disease courses covered relapsing-remitting, secondary progressive and progressive-relapsing multiple sclerosis. Overall study results and limits: The authors found that F measure strongly co-clustered same-batch samples. Relative to controls, patients had five TRBV segments at higher frequency, with TRBV5-6, TRBV5-1 and TRBV20-1 among these. Controls showed significantly higher normalized Chao1 diversity than did multiple sclerosis patients.

V lost 4 bases, J lost 7 bases, and 20 bases lay in between. CDR3 length: 15 residues. Germline V gives CDR1 MDHEN, CDR2 SYDVKM. TCR beta cDNA libraries included unique molecular identifiers. A population of about 0.85 to 11 million T cells gave rise to roughly 0.5 million cDNA molecules. A single record per CDR3 protein comes from TCRdb applying MiXCR to the PCR reads. The table includes roughly 600,000 distinct CDR3 sequences, around 40% detected once. This receptor was identified in a girl aged 5 to 17 with multiple sclerosis. The J gene is TRBJ2-7, the V gene TRBV28; D is perhaps TRBD2 (6 bases). Material: blood. CDR3 sequence (DNA): TGTGCCAGCAGTTCGGGGACGAGAAAGGGAGGAGAGCAGTACTTC. It translates to CASSSGTRKGGEQYF.